The sequence of this TCR beta chain was determined in a study of shared clonotypes between healthy human individuals. Study outcomes and limitations: Shared clonotypes across all four donors exceeded non-shared ones in generation probability.

Assay execution took place at the deep level. Profiling relied on immunoSEQ multiplex PCR, and the TCRdb table lists in-frame clones only, not all of them. Of 980,000 or so clones in the sample, 76% are singletons; the top ten hold about 1.5%. Concerning this clone itself: The antigen is not known.

CDR1 is MRHNA and CDR2 is SNTAGT in the germline V gene. The J segment lost 6 bases and the V segment lost 8 bases, leaving 6 bases of the junction unmatched. This CDR3 region has 12 residues. The receptor was derived from a man aged 18 to 35 in good health. The rearrangement joins TRBV6-4 to TRBJ1-1; the match to TRBD1 covers 7 bases. Sequencing was carried out using memory CD4+ T cells sorted from blood. This sample's subset: CD45RA-negative fraction. The CDR3 sequence is CASSTGDPEAFF. Written as DNA, the CDR3 is TGTGCCAGCTCCACAGGGGACCCTGAAGCTTTCTTT.